What follows are 12 T cell receptor beta chains derived from one specimen sequenced in a study of blood T cell repertoires in COVID-19. Method: immunoSEQ multiplex PCR; TCRdb's copy keeps in-frame clones and lacks some. The repertoire has approximately 72,000 clones, 88% of them found once; the top ten carry approximately 28%. Specimen: peripheral blood. The receptors were sampled from a man aged 45-65 years with acute or convalescent COVID-19.

V and J are TRBV25-1 and TRBJ2-5, with TRBD1 matching over 7 bases. The V gene end was trimmed by 4 bases and the J gene end by 6 bases; junction bases not matched to a gene: 11. This CDR3 spans 15 amino acids. Per germline, CDR1 MGHDK and CDR2 SYGVNS. The CDR3 sequence: CASSGPGTAVQTQYF. In DNA form, the CDR3 reads TGTGCCAGCAGTGGCCCCGGGACAGCGGTGCAGACCCAGTACTTC.

This chain joins TRBV27 and TRBJ1-1, with D perhaps TRBD1 (6 bases). CDR1 MNHEY and CDR2 SMNVEV come from the germline V gene (reference sequence). The length of the CDR3 is 15 residues. Trimming cost V 7 bases and J 0 bases, with 15 bases left between them. The CDR3 protein is CASTSGGAMNTEAFF. The CDR3, as DNA: TGTGCCAGCACTTCGGGGGGGGCCATGAACACTGAAGCTTTCTTT.

The chain recombines TRBV7-9 with TRBJ2-5; 9 nucleotides align to TRBD1. With V trimmed by 5 bases and J by 5 bases, 6 bases remained unmatched. CDR1 SEHNR and CDR2 FQNEAQ come from the germline V gene (reference sequence). The CDR3 contains 14 residues. The CDR3 DNA follows: TGTGCCAGCAGCCGCAGGACAGGGGACGAGACCCAGTACTTC. The encoded protein is CASSRRTGDETQYF. The full variable domain, with the rest looked up from reference TRBV7-9 and TRBJ2-5, is DTGVSQNPRHKITKRGQNVTFRCDPISEHNRLYWYRQTLGQGPEFLTYFQNEAQLEKSRLLSDRFSAERPKGSFSTLEIQRTEQGDSAMYLCASSRRTGDETQYFGPGTRLLVL.

The chain employs TRBV6-5 and TRBJ2-5; D perhaps matches TRBD2 (6 bases). The CDR3 spans 13 residues. The germline V and J ends were trimmed by 5 bases and 8 bases, with 15 bases remaining between them. CDR1 and CDR2 from the germline V gene are MNHEY and SVGAGI. CDR3 residues: CASSKLAKGTQYF. The CDR3 coding sequence is TGTGCCAGCAGTAAACTAGCTAAGGGTACCCAGTACTTC.

CDR3 loop: CASSVVDRVFGNEQFF. The CDR3 nucleotides read TGTGCCAGCAGCGTAGTGGACAGGGTCTTTGGCAATGAGCAGTTCTTC. The chain has TRBV9 and TRBJ2-1, with 8 bases identical to TRBD1. The germline V gene encodes CDR1 SGDLS and CDR2 YYNGEE. After removal of 0 bases from V and 6 bases from J, the junction contained 8 bases not matched to a gene. CDR3 length: 16 amino acids.

The chain links TRBV27 to TRBJ2-7; TRBD1 agrees at 9 bases. The trim removed 6 bases at V and 1 base at J, leaving 1 base unmatched. The germline V gene encodes CDR1 MNHEY and CDR2 SMNVEV (reference sequence). CDR3 length equals 13 residues. This chain's CDR3 is CASRGTGSYEQYF. The CDR3 coding sequence is TGTGCCAGCAGGGGGACAGGGTCCTACGAGCAGTACTTC.

This chain's CDR3 is CASSPPRSSGDGNEQFF. DNA of the CDR3: TGTGCCAGCAGCCCCCCCCGGTCTAGCGGGGATGGGAATGAGCAGTTCTTC. This sequence joins TRBV14 and TRBJ2-1; 9 bases match TRBD2. V shed 4 bases and J 7 bases; nucleotides not matched to a gene: 14. From germline, CDR1 is SGHDN and CDR2 FVKESK. The CDR3 spans 17 residues.

The chain joins TRBV19 to TRBJ2-5; 9 bases agree with TRBD2. This CDR3 contains 16 residues. Germline CDR1 is LNHDA and CDR2 is SQIVND (reference sequence). The J segment lost 4 bases and the V segment lost 3 bases, leaving 9 bases of the junction unmatched. The CDR3 sequence: CASSMRIAGVGETQYF. CDR3 in DNA: TGTGCCAGTAGTATGAGGATAGCGGGGGTTGGAGAGACCCAGTACTTC.

The genes are TRBV5-4 and TRBJ2-1, with a tentative D call TRBD1 (5 bases). The CDR3 is 12 residues long. Germline lookup yields CDR1 SGHNT and CDR2 YYREEE (reference sequence). Trimming removed 1 base at V and 8 bases at J, with 7 bases between. CDR3 region: CASSLQGDEQFF. The CDR3 coding sequence is TGTGCCAGCAGCTTGCAAGGGGATGAGCAGTTCTTC.

V and J are TRBV4-1 and TRBJ2-5; 12 bases align to TRBD2. Trimming at V came to 4 bases and at J to 2 bases, leaving 8 bases not matched to a gene. This CDR3 contains 17 residues. Per germline, CDR1 MGHRA and CDR2 YSYEKL. CDR3: CASSPRGLAGPQETQYF. CDR3 bases: TGCGCCAGCAGCCCCCGCGGACTAGCGGGGCCTCAAGAGACCCAGTACTTC.

V usage is TRBV5-1 and J usage is TRBJ2-3; D remains ambiguous. The length of the CDR3 is 15 residues. Germline CDR1 reads SGHRS; CDR2 reads YFSETQ. The V end was cut by 0 bases, the J end by 0 bases, with 8 bases between. DNA of the CDR3: TGCGCCAGCAGCTTGGTTTTTCAGAGCACAGATACGCAGTATTTT. Amino acids: CASSLVFQSTDTQYF. Using reference TRBV5-1 and TRBJ2-3 for the parts outside the CDR3, the full variable domain is KAGVTQTPRYLIKTRGQQVTLSCSPISGHRSVSWYQQTPGQGLQFLFEYFSETQRNKGNFPGRFSGRQFSNSRSEMNVSTLELGDSALYLCASSLVFQSTDTQYFGPGTRLTVL.

This clone was detected only once. The V and J genes are TRBV6-1 and TRBJ1-2, with D perhaps TRBD1 (5 bases). The CDR3 loop spans 13 amino acids. V lost 2 bases to trimming and J lost 8 bases, with 12 bases between them. Germline lookup yields CDR1 MNHNS and CDR2 SASEGT. The chain's CDR3 is CASSELPGGGYTF. CDR3 DNA sequence: TGTGCCAGCAGTGAACTTCCCGGGGGAGGCTACACCTTC.